Listed below are T cell receptor beta chains from one sample, sequenced in a study of early stage breast cancer tumors. Generated by immunoSEQ multiplex PCR, the TCRdb table keeps only in-frame clones and is missing some. Of some 41,000 clones listed, about 73% were seen once; the top ten hold 5.5% to 8%. The sample taken for sequencing was blood. The receptor source for this set is a person aged 45-60 years with breast cancer. Each CDR3 is given with its conserved first and last residue. The D gene is left open where the match is weak. Clone size appears in some rows only: once, few, many, or a class for an expanded clone.

J gene: TRBJ2-3
clone size: -
D gene: TRBD1
V gene: TRBV2
CDR3 protein: CASRAGGDTQYF
CDR3 DNA: TGTGCCAGCAGGGCAGGGGGAGATACGCAGTATTTT

J gene: TRBJ2-1
clone size: -
D gene: -
V gene: TRBV7-6
CDR3 protein: CASSSEGKWDEQFF
CDR3 DNA: TGTGCCAGCAGCTCGGAGGGGAAGTGGGATGAGCAGTTCTTC

J gene: TRBJ1-3
clone size: few
D gene: TRBD1
V gene: TRBV6-1
CDR3 protein: CASRETGIGNTIYF
CDR3 DNA: TGTGCCAGCAGAGAGACAGGGATCGGAAACACCATATATTTT

J gene: TRBJ2-1
clone size: -
D gene: TRBD2
V gene: TRBV6-5
CDR3 protein: CASSYSGGRALNEQFF
CDR3 DNA: TGTGCCAGCAGTTACTCGGGCGGGAGGGCCCTAAATGAGCAGTTCTTC

J gene: TRBJ2-3
clone size: -
D gene: TRBD1
V gene: TRBV5-4
CDR3 protein: CASSWAGTVSRSGTQYF
CDR3 DNA: TGTGCCAGCAGCTGGGCCGGGACAGTCTCGCGTTCTGGTACGCAGTATTTT

J gene: TRBJ1-1
clone size: few
D gene: -
V gene: TRBV6-5
CDR3 protein: CASNYRVNTEAFF
CDR3 DNA: TGTGCCAGCAACTACAGGGTGAACACTGAAGCTTTCTTT

J gene: TRBJ1-2
clone size: -
D gene: -
V gene: TRBV18
CDR3 protein: CASSPQGGYGYTF
CDR3 DNA: TGTGCCAGCTCACCTCAGGGTGGCTATGGCTACACCTTC

J gene: TRBJ1-5
clone size: -
D gene: TRBD1
V gene: TRBV27
CDR3 protein: CASSDRDANQPQHF
CDR3 DNA: TGTGCCAGCAGTGACAGGGACGCCAATCAGCCCCAGCATTTT

J gene: TRBJ2-1
clone size: -
D gene: TRBD1
V gene: TRBV6-5
CDR3 protein: CASSSGTAKLNEQFF
CDR3 DNA: TGTGCCAGCAGTTCCGGGACAGCAAAACTCAATGAGCAGTTCTTC

J gene: TRBJ2-7
clone size: -
D gene: -
V gene: TRBV27
CDR3 protein: CASSLSLQAYEQYF
CDR3 DNA: TGTGCCAGCAGTTTATCGTTACAGGCCTACGAGCAGTACTTC

J gene: TRBJ2-2
clone size: few
D gene: TRBD2
V gene: TRBV7-2
CDR3 protein: CASSFSGGGVTGELFF
CDR3 DNA: TGTGCCAGCAGCTTCAGCGGGGGGGGAGTCACCGGGGAGCTGTTTTTT

J gene: TRBJ2-7
clone size: -
D gene: TRBD2
V gene: TRBV6-1
CDR3 protein: CASSDAGGHEQYF
CDR3 DNA: TGTGCCAGCAGTGATGCGGGAGGCCACGAGCAGTACTTC

J gene: TRBJ1-5
clone size: few
D gene: -
V gene: TRBV2
CDR3 protein: CASSEGTVSNQPQHF
CDR3 DNA: TGTGCCAGCAGTGAAGGGACAGTTAGCAATCAGCCCCAGCATTTT

J gene: TRBJ1-2
clone size: -
D gene: TRBD1
V gene: TRBV2
CDR3 protein: CARTGQGEYGYTF
CDR3 DNA: TGTGCCAGGACGGGACAGGGGGAATATGGCTACACCTTC

J gene: TRBJ2-7
clone size: -
D gene: -
V gene: TRBV6-5
CDR3 protein: CASSYGTTPSYEQYF
CDR3 DNA: TGTGCCAGCAGTTACGGGACAACCCCCAGCTACGAGCAGTACTTC

J gene: TRBJ2-1
clone size: few
D gene: TRBD2
V gene: TRBV11-2
CDR3 protein: CASSLAPSWEGVYNEQFF
CDR3 DNA: TGTGCCAGCAGCTTAGCACCGTCGTGGGAGGGCGTCTACAATGAGCAGTTCTTC